The 8 T cell receptor beta chains listed next were all sequenced from one sample in a study of blood T cell repertoires in COVID-19. Sequencing was performed with immunoSEQ multiplex PCR; in TCRdb, only in-frame clones are kept and a portion is missing. The data show about 280,000 clones, 88% seen once. The sample taken for sequencing was peripheral blood. The source of these receptors is a woman aged 25 to 39 with COVID-19, enrolled during active disease.

The genes are TRBV5-6 and TRBJ2-7; perhaps TRBD1 as D (5 bases). This CDR3 is 13 amino acids long. V was shortened by 9 bases and J by 3 bases, with 16 bases between the two germline ends. Germline V gene lookup returns CDR1 SGHDT and CDR2 YYEEEE. CDR3 residues: CATKRFQGYEQYF. The CDR3 bases are TGTGCCACCAAGCGATTCCAGGGCTACGAGCAGTACTTC.

The chain carries TRBV5-6 and TRBJ2-7, with D hard to call. V was pared by 0 bases and J by 4 bases, with 11 bases between. The CDR3 runs to 14 residues. Germline V gene data show CDR1 as SGHDT and CDR2 as YYEEEE. In nucleotides, the CDR3 is TGTGCCAGCAGCTTGGGACTGTTCGGGTACGAGCAGTACTTC. Protein sequence: CASSLGLFGYEQYF.

This clone appeared once. The chain uses TRBV18 and TRBJ2-5; perhaps TRBD1 as D (6 bases). The CDR3 consists of 15 residues. CDR1 KGHSH and CDR2 LQKENI come from the germline V gene. The germline V and J ends were trimmed by 3 bases and 3 bases, with 14 bases remaining between them. This CDR3 is CASSPAGQPKETQYF. The CDR3 region has the DNA TGTGCCAGCTCACCCGCCGGACAGCCCAAAGAGACCCAGTACTTC.

This clone came up once. The rearrangement uses TRBV28 and TRBJ1-1, with a tentative D call TRBD1 (6 bases). V was pared by 5 bases and J by 4 bases, with 14 bases between. This CDR3 is 14 amino acids long. Germline loops: CDR1 MDHEN, CDR2 SYDVKM. CDR3 protein: CASSIGGAGTEAFF. The CDR3, as DNA: TGTGCCAGCAGTATCGGGGGGGCCGGCACTGAAGCTTTCTTT.

In DNA form, the CDR3 reads TGTGCCAGCAGCTTAGAGGCAGGGGTCGCCTACAATGAGCAGTTCTTC. Residues: CASSLEAGVAYNEQFF. The chain is built from TRBV11-2 and TRBJ2-1; maybe TRBD1 (6 bases). CDR1 and CDR2 from the germline V gene are SGHAT and FQNNGV. The CDR3 contains 16 residues. Trimming removed 0 bases at V and 2 bases at J, with 11 bases between.

This clone was counted once. V usage is TRBV4-1 and J usage is TRBJ2-2; TRBD1 agrees at 10 bases. Germline CDR1 is MGHRA and CDR2 is YSYEKL. There are 15 residues in the CDR3. V dropped 6 bases and J dropped 1; count of bases not matched to a gene: 2. CDR3 in DNA: TGCGCCAGCAGTTGGGACAGGGGGAACACCGGGGAGCTGTTTTTT. Amino acids: CASSWDRGNTGELFF.

This clone was observed a handful of times. This chain uses TRBV6-4 with TRBJ2-1, with 8 bases that match TRBD1. The CDR3 extends over 15 amino acids. J was trimmed by 4 bases and V by 3 bases; bases with no gene match: 5. Germline V lookup: CDR1 MRHNA, CDR2 SNTAGT. The CDR3: CASSDGQGGYNEQFF. The CDR3 bases are TGTGCCAGCAGTGATGGACAGGGCGGTTACAATGAGCAGTTCTTC.

The genes are TRBV7-9 and TRBJ1-2; 8 bases are a match to TRBD1. Germline V gene sequence: CDR1 SEHNR, CDR2 FQNEAQ (reference sequence). CDR3 length equals 13 residues. J was trimmed by 6 bases and V by 7 bases; bases with no gene match: 7. CDR3 residues: CASTRRTGNGYTF. In nucleotides, the CDR3 is TGTGCCAGCACCCGCCGGACAGGGAATGGCTACACCTTC. The full variable domain, with the rest looked up from reference TRBV7-9 and TRBJ1-2, is DTGVSQNPRHKITKRGQNVTFRCDPISEHNRLYWYRQTLGQGPEFLTYFQNEAQLEKSRLLSDRFSAERPKGSFSTLEIQRTEQGDSAMYLCASTRRTGNGYTFGSGTRLTVV.